This T cell receptor (beta chain) is from a study of OX40 agonist ivuxolimab in advanced cancers. Study details: The mean age was roughly 60 years, ranging from about 23 to 85, with over 70% of participants male.

Study-level results: On average, CD8+ T cells showed a greater number of expanded clones than CD4+. At 0.1 to 3.0 mg/kg and by week 6, CD4+ and CD8+ T cells in the blood had expanded clonally.

Only in-frame clones appear in the TCRdb table, and some are missing; sequencing was by immunoSEQ multiplex PCR. This table has 75,000 to 95,000 clones, around 92% appearing once. In its sample, this clone was seen a few times. What it binds is not known. Trimming took 3 bases from V and 1 from J, leaving 6 bases between them. The CDR3 covers 13 residues. Germline V lookup: CDR1 MGHRA, CDR2 YSYEKL. The sequences come from CD4+ or CD8+ T cells sorted from blood, collected in a trial of the OX40 agonist ivuxolimab. This chain joins TRBV4-1 and TRBJ1-1; D possibly corresponds to TRBD1 (5 bases). The origin of this receptor is an adult with an advanced solid tumor such as melanoma, head and neck, liver or kidney cancer. The DNA for the CDR3 is TGCGCCAGCAGCCATCAGGGGAACACTGAAGCTTTCTTT. This translates into CASSHQGNTEAFF.